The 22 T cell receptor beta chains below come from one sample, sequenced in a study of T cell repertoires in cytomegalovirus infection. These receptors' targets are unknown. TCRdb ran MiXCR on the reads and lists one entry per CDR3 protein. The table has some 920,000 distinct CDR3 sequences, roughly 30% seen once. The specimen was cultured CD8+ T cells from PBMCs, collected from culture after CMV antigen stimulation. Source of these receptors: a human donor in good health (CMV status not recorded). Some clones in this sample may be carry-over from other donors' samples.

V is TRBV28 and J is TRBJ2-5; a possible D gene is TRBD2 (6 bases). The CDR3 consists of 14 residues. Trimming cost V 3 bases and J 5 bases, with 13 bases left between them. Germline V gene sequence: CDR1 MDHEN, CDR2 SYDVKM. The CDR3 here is CASSFGTLRETQYF. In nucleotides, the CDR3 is TGTGCCAGCAGTTTCGGGACTCTGAGGGAGACCCAGTACTTC.

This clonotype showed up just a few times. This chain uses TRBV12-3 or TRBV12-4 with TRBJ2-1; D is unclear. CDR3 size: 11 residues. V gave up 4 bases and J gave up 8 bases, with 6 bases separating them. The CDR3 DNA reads TGTGCCAGCAGTTGGGGATATGAGCAGTTCTTC. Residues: CASSWGYEQFF.

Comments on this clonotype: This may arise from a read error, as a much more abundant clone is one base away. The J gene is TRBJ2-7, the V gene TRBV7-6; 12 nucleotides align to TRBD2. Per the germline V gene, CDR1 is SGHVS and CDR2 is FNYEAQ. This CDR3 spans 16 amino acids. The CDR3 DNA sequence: TGTGTCAGCAGTCCGAACCGACTAGCGGGGGCAGGGGAGCAGTACTTC. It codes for CVSSPNRLAGAGEQYF.

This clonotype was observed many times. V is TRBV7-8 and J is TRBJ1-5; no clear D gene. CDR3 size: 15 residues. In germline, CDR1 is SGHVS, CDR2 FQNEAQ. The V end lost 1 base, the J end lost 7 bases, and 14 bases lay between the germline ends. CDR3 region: CASSLGVGRKQPQHF. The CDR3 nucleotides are TGTGCCAGCAGCTTAGGGGTAGGGCGGAAGCAGCCCCAGCATTTT.

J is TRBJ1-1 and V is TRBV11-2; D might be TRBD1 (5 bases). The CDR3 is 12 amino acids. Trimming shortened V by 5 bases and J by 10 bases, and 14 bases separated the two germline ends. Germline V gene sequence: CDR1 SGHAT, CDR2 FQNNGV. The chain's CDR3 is CASSPRQIPAFF. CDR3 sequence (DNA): TGTGCCAGCAGCCCTCGACAGATCCCAGCTTTCTTT. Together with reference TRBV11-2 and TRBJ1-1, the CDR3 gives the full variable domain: EAGVAQSPRYKIIEKRQSVAFWCNPISGHATLYWYQQILGQGPKLLIQFQNNGVVDDSQLPKDRFSAERLKGVDSTLKIQPAKLEDSAVYLCASSPRQIPAFFGQGTRLTVV.

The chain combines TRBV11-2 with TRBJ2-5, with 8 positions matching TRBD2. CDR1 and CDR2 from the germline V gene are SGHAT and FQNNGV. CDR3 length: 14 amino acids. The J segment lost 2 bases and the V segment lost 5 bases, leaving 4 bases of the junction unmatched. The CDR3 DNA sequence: TGTGCCAGCAGCCAGGGACTAGGTCAAGAGACCCAGTACTTC. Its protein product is CASSQGLGQETQYF. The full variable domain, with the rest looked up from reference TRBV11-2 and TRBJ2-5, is EAGVAQSPRYKIIEKRQSVAFWCNPISGHATLYWYQQILGQGPKLLIQFQNNGVVDDSQLPKDRFSAERLKGVDSTLKIQPAKLEDSAVYLCASSQGLGQETQYFGPGTRLLVL.

DNA for the CDR3: TGTGCCAGCAGGGGGCAGGTCGGCAATCAGCCCCAGCATTTT. It codes for CASRGQVGNQPQHF. The chain links TRBV6-1 to TRBJ1-5; D possibly corresponds to TRBD1 (5 bases). CDR1 and CDR2 (germline): MNHNS, SASEGT. This CDR3 has 14 amino acids. The V end lost 6 bases, the J end lost 2 bases, and 11 bases lay between the germline ends.

The DNA for the CDR3 is TGTGCCAGCAGTTACAGGCTGTTCGATGAGCAGTTCTTC. Translated, it gives CASSYRLFDEQFF. This chain uses TRBV6-2 or TRBV6-3 with TRBJ2-1; no reliable D call. The germline V and J ends were trimmed by 2 bases and 8 bases, with 10 bases remaining between them. The CDR3 sequence is 13 residues long. Per the germline V gene, CDR1 is MNHEY and CDR2 is SVGEGT.

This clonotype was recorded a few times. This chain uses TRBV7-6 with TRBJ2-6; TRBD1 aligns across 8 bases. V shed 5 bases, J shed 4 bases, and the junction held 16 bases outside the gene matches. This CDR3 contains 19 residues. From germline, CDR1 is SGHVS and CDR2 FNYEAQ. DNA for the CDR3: TGTGCCAGCAGCCTCAGCTGGGACAGGACCCTCGCGGGGGCCAACGTCCTGACTTTC. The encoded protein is CASSLSWDRTLAGANVLTF.

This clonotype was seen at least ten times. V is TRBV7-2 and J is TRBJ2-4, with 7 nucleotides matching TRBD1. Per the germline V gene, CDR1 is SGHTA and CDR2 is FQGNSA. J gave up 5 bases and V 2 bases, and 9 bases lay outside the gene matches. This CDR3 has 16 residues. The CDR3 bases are TGTGCCAGCAGCTTAAGGCCAGGGGGTTGGGAAAACATTCAGTACTTC. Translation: CASSLRPGGWENIQYF.

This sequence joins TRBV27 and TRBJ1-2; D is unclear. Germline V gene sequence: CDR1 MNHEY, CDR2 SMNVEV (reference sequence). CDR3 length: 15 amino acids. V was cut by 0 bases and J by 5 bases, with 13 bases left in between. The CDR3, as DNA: TGTGCCAGCAGTTTATCGGCGGCCAGTGGTTATGGCTACACCTTC. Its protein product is CASSLSAASGYGYTF.

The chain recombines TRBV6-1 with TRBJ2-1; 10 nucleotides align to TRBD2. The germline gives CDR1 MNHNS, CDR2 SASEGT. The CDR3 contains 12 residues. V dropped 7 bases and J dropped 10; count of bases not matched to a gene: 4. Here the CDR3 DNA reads TGTGCCAGCATCGGACTAGCGGTAGAGCAGTTCTTC. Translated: CASIGLAVEQFF.

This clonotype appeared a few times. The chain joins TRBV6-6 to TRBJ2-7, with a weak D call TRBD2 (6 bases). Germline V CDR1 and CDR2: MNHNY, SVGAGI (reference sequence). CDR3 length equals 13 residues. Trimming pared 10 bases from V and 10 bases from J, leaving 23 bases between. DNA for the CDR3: TGTGCCATCTCAACGGGACGGGGGTATTCACAGTACGTC. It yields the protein CAISTGRGYSQYV.

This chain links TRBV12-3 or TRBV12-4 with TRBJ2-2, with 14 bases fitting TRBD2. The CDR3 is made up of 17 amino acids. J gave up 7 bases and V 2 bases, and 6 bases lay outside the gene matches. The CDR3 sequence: CASSLRLAGGLDGELFF. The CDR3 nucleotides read TGTGCCAGCAGTTTAAGACTAGCGGGGGGGCTTGACGGGGAGCTGTTTTTT.

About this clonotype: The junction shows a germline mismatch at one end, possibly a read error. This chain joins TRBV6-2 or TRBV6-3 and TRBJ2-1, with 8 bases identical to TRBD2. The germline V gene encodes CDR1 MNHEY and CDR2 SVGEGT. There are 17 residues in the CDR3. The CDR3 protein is CANSYTGTRSSYNEQFF. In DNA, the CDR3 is TGTGCCAACAGTTACACTGGGACTAGAAGCTCCTACAATGAGCAGTTCTTC.

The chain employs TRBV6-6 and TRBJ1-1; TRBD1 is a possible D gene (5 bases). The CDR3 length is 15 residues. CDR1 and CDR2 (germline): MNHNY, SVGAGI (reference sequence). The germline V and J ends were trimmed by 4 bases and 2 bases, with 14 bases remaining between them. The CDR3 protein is CASSLDTGSNTEAFF. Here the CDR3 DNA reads TGTGCCAGCAGTTTGGACACCGGATCTAACACTGAAGCTTTCTTT.

The CDR3 DNA reads TGTGCCACCGATCGTGACTCCACCGGGGAGCTGTTTTTT. Its protein is CATDRDSTGELFF. The chain combines TRBV7-4 with TRBJ2-2; no clear D. This CDR3 comprises 13 residues. V was clipped by 10 bases and J by 4 bases, with 13 bases between them. CDR1 is SGHVT, CDR2 SQSDAQ, per germline.

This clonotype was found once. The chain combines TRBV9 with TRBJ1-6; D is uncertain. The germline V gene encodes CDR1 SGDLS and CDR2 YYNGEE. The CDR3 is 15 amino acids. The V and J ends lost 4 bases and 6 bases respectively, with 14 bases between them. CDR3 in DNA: TGTGCCAGCAGCACCCGAACGGGATCTAATTCACCCCTCCACTTT. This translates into CASSTRTGSNSPLHF.

CDR3 sequence: CASIGLSSGNTIYF. The CDR3 DNA is TGTGCCAGCATTGGACTCAGCTCTGGAAACACCATATATTTT. The chain employs TRBV6-2 or TRBV6-3 and TRBJ1-3; no clear D gene. This CDR3 region has 14 residues. CDR1 and CDR2 from the germline V gene are MNHEY and SVGEGT. Between the trimmed V and J ends, which lost 7 bases and 0 bases, there was a span of 10 bases.

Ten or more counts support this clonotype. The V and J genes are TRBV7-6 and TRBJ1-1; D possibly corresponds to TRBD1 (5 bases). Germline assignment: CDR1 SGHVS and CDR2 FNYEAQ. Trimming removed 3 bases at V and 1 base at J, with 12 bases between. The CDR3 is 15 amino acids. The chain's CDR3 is CASSFLLGQNTEAFF. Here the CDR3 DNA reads TGTGCCAGCAGCTTTCTCTTAGGACAGAACACTGAAGCTTTCTTT.

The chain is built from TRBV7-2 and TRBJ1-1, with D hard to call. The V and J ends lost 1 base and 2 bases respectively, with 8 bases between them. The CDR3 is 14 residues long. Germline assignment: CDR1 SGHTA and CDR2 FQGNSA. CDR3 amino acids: CASSLGPINTEAFF. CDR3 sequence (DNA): TGTGCCAGCAGCTTAGGGCCCATAAACACTGAAGCTTTCTTT.

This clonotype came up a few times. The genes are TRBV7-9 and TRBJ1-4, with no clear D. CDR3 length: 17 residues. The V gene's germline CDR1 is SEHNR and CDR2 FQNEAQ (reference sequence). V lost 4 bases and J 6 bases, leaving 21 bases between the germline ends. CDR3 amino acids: CASSSTAHSLEDEKLFF. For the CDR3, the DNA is TGTGCCAGCAGCTCGACGGCGCACAGCCTCGAGGATGAAAAACTGTTTTTT.